The rows below give T cell receptor beta chains drawn from one sample of a study of blood T cell repertoires in COVID-19. Generated by immunoSEQ multiplex PCR, the TCRdb table keeps only in-frame clones and is missing some. The sample has 80,000 to 95,000 clones, about 86% seen once; the top ten hold 20% to 25%. The sample comprised peripheral blood. The receptors were gathered from an elderly woman in a cohort sampled during active or convalescent COVID-19. CDR3s include the opening cysteine and the closing phenylalanine or tryptophan. The D gene is left open where the match is weak. Expanded clones are given a class, and other clones once, few, many or no size at all.

j_call d_call clone_size v_call cdr3_nt cdr3_aa
TRBJ1-1 - - TRBV5-1 TGCGCCAGCAGCTTGTTCGGGGGGGCGAGCACTGAAGCTTTCTTT CASSLFGGASTEAFF
TRBJ1-5 - - TRBV18 TGTGCCAGCTCACCTGGGACACTATATAGCAATCAGCCCCAGCATTTT CASSPGTLYSNQPQHF
TRBJ1-1 TRBD1 - TRBV7-9 TGTGCCAGCAGCGGAAAAGGGGGCCCGAACACTGAAGCTTTCTTT CASSGKGGPNTEAFF
TRBJ2-4 - - TRBV28 TGTGCCACTGAAGGGGCCCACGGAAACATTCAGTACTTC CATEGAHGNIQYF
TRBJ1-5 - - TRBV2 TGTGCCAGCGGCGGGGCAGGGAGCAATCAGCCCCAGCATTTT CASGGAGSNQPQHF
TRBJ2-5 TRBD1 - TRBV23-1 TGCGCCAGCAGTCGGATTCAGAGGGGACAGGAGAAAGAGACCCAGTACTTC CASSRIQRGQEKETQYF
TRBJ1-1 TRBD1 - TRBV27 TGTGCCAGCAGTTCCTCGACAGGGCTGAACACTGAAGCTTTCTTT CASSSSTGLNTEAFF
TRBJ1-1 - - TRBV12-3/TRBV12-4 TGTGCCAGCAGCCCTAATCAGGTCACTGAAGCTTTCTTT CASSPNQVTEAFF
TRBJ2-1 - - TRBV10-3 TGTGCCATCAGTGAGTCGCGGACTAACTCCTACAATGAGCAGTTCTTC CAISESRTNSYNEQFF
TRBJ1-2 - - TRBV11-3 TGTGCCAGCAGCCAAACAGGAAACTATGGCTACACCTTC CASSQTGNYGYTF
TRBJ1-1 - - TRBV11-2 TGTGCCAGCTCCCATCTGAACACTGAAGCTTTCTTT CASSHLNTEAFF
TRBJ2-1 TRBD2 - TRBV9 TGTGCCAGCAGCCCCTCCCCGGGGGGTGAGCAGTTCTTC CASSPSPGGEQFF
TRBJ1-2 - - TRBV11-3 TGTGCCAGCAGCTTTCGGGGATATGGGGGCGACGGCTACACCTTC CASSFRGYGGDGYTF
TRBJ1-5 TRBD1 - TRBV7-6 TGTGCCACAGGACAGGGGACCAATCAGCCCCAGCATTTT CATGQGTNQPQHF
TRBJ2-1 - - TRBV6-1 TGTGCCAGCAGTGAACTTCGGGTGAGGTACAATGAGCAGTTCTTC CASSELRVRYNEQFF
TRBJ2-3 - once TRBV10-3 TGTGCCATCAGTGAGAGCCAGGGGAGCACAGATACGCAGTATTTT CAISESQGSTDTQYF
TRBJ1-2 - - TRBV18 TGTGCCAGCTCACCACCTGAGGTCTATGGCTACACCTTC CASSPPEVYGYTF
TRBJ2-5 - - TRBV28 TGTGCCAGCAGTACCGGGACAAGCAAGAGAGGCCAGTACTTC CASSTGTSKRGQYF
TRBJ2-7 - few TRBV7-6 TGTGCCAGCAGCCTCCCCGAACAGGTTAAGGTCTACGAGCAGTACTTC CASSLPEQVKVYEQYF
TRBJ2-2 - - TRBV5-1 TGCGCCAGCAGCCCGGGGTACACCGGGGAGCTGTTTTTT CASSPGYTGELFF
TRBJ2-5 - few TRBV10-3 TGTGCCATCGGGGGGATCCAAGAGACCCAGTACTTC CAIGGIQETQYF
TRBJ1-4 - few TRBV5-1 TGCGCCAGCAGCTTCAGTTCAACTAATGAAAAACTGTTTTTT CASSFSSTNEKLFF
TRBJ1-5 - - TRBV5-8 TGTGCCAGCAGCTTGGGACAGGTGTTTGGGCACAATCAGCCCCAGCATTTT CASSLGQVFGHNQPQHF
TRBJ2-5 TRBD2 - TRBV6-5 TGTGCCAGCAGCGGGACTAGGGAGACCCAGTACTTC CASSGTRETQYF
TRBJ2-4 TRBD2 - TRBV5-1 TGCGCCAGCAGCTTGGCCGGGGGACTAGCGGAAACTCTAGCCAAAAACATTCAGTACTTC CASSLAGGLAETLAKNIQYF
TRBJ1-2 TRBD1 - TRBV7-8 TGTGCCAGCAGCATCTCTACCGGGACAGGTGGCATCTATGGCTACACCTTC CASSISTGTGGIYGYTF
TRBJ2-2 TRBD1 - TRBV11-3 TGTGCCAGCAGCCCCCAGGGACAGGGCACCGGGGAGCTGTTTTTT CASSPQGQGTGELFF